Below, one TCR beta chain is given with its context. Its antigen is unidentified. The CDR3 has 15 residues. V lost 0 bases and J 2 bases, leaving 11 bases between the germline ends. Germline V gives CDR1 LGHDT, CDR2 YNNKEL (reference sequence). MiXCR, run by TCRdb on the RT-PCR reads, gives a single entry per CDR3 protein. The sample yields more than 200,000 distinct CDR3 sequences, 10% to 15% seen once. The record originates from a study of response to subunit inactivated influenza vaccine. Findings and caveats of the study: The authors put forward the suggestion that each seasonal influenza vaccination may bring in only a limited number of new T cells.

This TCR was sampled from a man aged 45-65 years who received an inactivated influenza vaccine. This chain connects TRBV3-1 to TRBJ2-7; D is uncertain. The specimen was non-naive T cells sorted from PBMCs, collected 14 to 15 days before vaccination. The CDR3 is CASSQDTQPTYEQYF. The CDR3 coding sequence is TGTGCCAGCAGCCAAGATACACAGCCTACCTACGAGCAGTACTTC.